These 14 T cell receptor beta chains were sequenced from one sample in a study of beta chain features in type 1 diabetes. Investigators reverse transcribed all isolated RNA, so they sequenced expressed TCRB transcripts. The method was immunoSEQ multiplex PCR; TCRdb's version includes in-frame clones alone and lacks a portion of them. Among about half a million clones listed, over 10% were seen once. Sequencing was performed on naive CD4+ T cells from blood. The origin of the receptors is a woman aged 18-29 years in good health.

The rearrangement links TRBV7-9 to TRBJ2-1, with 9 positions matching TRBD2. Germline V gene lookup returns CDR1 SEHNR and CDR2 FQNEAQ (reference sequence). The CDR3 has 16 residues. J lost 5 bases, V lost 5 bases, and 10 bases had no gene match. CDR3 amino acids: CASSPPGAGGHNEQFF. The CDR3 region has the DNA TGTGCCAGCAGCCCCCCCGGAGCGGGAGGCCACAATGAGCAGTTCTTC.

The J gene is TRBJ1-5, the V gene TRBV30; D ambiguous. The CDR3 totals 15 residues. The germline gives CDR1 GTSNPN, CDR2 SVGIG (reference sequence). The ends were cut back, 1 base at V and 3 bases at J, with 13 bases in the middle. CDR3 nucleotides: TGTGCCTGGAGTGCCGTTGGGCAGGTCAATCAGCCCCAGCATTTT. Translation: CAWSAVGQVNQPQHF.

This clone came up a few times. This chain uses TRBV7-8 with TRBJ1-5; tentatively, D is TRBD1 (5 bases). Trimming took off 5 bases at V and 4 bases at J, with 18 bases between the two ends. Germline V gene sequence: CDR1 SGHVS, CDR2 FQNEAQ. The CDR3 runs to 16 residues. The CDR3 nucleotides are TGTGCCAGCAGCACCGAAGGGGCAGGCGTAAATCAGCCCCAGCATTTT. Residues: CASSTEGAGVNQPQHF. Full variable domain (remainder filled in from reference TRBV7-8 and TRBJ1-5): GAGVSQSPRYKVAKRGQDVALRCDPISGHVSLFWYQQALGQGPEFLTYFQNEAQLDKSGLPSDRFFAERPEGSVSTLKIQRTQQEDSAVYLCASSTEGAGVNQPQHFGDGTRLSIL.

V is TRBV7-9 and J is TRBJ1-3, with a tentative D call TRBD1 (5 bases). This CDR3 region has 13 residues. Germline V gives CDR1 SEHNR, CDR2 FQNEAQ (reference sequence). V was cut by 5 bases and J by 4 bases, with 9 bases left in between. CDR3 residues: CASSETGGNTIYF. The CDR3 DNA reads TGTGCCAGCAGCGAAACAGGCGGAAACACCATATATTTT.

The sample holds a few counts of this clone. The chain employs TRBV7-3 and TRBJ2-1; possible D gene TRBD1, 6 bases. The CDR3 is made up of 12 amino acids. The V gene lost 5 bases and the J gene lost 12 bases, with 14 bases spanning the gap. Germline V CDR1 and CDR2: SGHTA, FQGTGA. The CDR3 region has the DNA TGTGCCAGCAGCGTTGGGGACACCCGGCAGTTCTTC. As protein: CASSVGDTRQFF.

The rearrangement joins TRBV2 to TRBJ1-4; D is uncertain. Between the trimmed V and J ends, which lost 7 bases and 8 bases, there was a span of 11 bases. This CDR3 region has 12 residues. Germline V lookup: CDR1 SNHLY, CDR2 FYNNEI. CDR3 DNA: TGTGCCAGCAAACAGACTGGGGAAAAACTGTTTTTT. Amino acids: CASKQTGEKLFF.

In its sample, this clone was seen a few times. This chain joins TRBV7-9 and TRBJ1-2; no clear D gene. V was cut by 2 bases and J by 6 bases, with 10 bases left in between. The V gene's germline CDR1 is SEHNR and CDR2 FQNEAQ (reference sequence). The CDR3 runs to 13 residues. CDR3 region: CASSLIPYHGYTF. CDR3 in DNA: TGTGCCAGCAGCTTAATACCATACCATGGCTACACCTTC.

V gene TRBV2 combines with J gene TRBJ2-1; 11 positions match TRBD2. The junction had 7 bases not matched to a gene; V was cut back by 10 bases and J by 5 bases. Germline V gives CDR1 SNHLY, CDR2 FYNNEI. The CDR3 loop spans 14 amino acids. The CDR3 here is CAIETSGGDNEQFF. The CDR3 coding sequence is TGTGCCATCGAAACTAGCGGGGGCGACAATGAGCAGTTCTTC. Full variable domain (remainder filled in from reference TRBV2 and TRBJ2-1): EPEVTQTPSHQVTQMGQEVILRCVPISNHLYFYWYRQILGQKVEFLVSFYNNEISEKSEIFDDQFSVERPDGSNFTLKIRSTKLEDSAMYFCAIETSGGDNEQFFGPGTRLTVL.

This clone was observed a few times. CDR3 sequence: CASVGTWDHEQFF. The CDR3 nucleotides are TGTGCCAGCGTTGGGACTTGGGACCATGAGCAGTTCTTC. The V gene is TRBV11-3, the J gene TRBJ2-1, with D tentatively TRBD2 (6 bases). V lost 8 bases and J lost 8, with 16 bases in between. From germline, CDR1 is SGHNT and CDR2 YENEEA. The CDR3 totals 13 residues.

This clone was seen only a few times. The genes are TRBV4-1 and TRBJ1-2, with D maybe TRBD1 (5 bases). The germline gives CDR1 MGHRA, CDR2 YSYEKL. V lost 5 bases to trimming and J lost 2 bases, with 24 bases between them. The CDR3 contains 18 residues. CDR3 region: CASSSQRDWGGQNYGYTF. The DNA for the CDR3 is TGCGCCAGCAGCTCCCAACGCGATTGGGGAGGACAAAACTATGGCTACACCTTC.

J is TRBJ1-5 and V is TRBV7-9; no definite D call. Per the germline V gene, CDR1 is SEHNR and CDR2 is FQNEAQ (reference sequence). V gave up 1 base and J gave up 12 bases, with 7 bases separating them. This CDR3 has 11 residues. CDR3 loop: CASSLGGYQHF. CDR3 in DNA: TGTGCCAGCAGCTTAGGAGGATACCAGCATTTT. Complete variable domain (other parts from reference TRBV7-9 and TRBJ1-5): DTGVSQNPRHKITKRGQNVTFRCDPISEHNRLYWYRQTLGQGPEFLTYFQNEAQLEKSRLLSDRFSAERPKGSFSTLEIQRTEQGDSAMYLCASSLGGYQHFGDGTRLSIL.

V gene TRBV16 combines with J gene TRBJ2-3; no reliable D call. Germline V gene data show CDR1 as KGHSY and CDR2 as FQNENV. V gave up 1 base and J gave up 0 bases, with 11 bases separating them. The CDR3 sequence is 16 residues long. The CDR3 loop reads CASSQFQKTSTDTQYF. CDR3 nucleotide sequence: TGTGCCAGCAGCCAATTTCAAAAGACTAGCACAGATACGCAGTATTTT. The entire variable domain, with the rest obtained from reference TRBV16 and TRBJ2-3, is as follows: GEEVAQTPKHLVRGEGQKAKLYCAPIKGHSYVFWYQQVLKNEFKFLISFQNENVFDETGMPKERFSAKCLPNSPCSLEIQATKLEDSAVYFCASSQFQKTSTDTQYFGPGTRLTVL.

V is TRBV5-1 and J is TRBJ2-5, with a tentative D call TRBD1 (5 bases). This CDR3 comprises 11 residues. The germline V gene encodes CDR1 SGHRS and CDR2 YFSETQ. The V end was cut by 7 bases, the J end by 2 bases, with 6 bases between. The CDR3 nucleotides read TGCGCCAGCCGACAGCAAGAGACCCAGTACTTC. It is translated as CASRQQETQYF.

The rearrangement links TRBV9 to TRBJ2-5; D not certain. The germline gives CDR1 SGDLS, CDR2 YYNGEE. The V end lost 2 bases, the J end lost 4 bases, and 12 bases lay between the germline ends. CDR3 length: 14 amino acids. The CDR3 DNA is TGTGCCAGCAGCGTTGACCCGAGAACAGAGACCCAGTACTTC. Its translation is CASSVDPRTETQYF.